This TCR beta chain was sequenced in a study of T cell responses to AZD1222 COVID-19 vaccine. Study-level points and caveats: Unmutated variant regions are reportedly targeted by nearly half of spike-specific TCRs.

Turning to this clone: Its antigen remains unknown.

TCRdb's table, derived via immunoSEQ multiplex PCR, lists solely in-frame clones and lacks some. The table includes some 79,000 clones, around three quarters detected once. V lost 1 base and J lost 7, with 8 bases in between. The CDR3 runs to 13 residues. Germline CDR1 is SGHAT and CDR2 is FQNNGV. This clonotype was sampled from an adult who received the AZD1222 COVID-19 vaccine. The starting material was peripheral blood, obtained 28 days after the second AZD1222 dose. The chain links TRBV11-2 to TRBJ1-5, with a weak D call TRBD1 (6 bases). DNA of the CDR3: TGTGCCAGCAGCTTAGTGGGGGCGCAGCCCCAGCATTTT. As protein: CASSLVGAQPQHF.